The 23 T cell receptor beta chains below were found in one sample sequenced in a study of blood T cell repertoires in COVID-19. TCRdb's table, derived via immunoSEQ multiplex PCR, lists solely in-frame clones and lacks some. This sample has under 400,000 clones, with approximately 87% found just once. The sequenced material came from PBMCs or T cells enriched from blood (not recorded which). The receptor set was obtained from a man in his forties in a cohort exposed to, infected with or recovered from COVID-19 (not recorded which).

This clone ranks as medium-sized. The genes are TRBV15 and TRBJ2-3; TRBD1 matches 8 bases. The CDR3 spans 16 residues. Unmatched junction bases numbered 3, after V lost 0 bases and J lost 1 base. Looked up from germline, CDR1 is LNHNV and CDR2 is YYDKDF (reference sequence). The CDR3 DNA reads TGTGCCACCAGCAGAGATTGGGGACAGGGCACAGATACGCAGTATTTT. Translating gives CATSRDWGQGTDTQYF.

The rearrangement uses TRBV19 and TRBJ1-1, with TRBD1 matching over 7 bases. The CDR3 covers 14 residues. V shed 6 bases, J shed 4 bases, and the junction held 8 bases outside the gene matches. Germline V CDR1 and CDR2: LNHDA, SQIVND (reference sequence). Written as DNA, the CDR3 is TGTGCCAGTAGCTTCCGGGACAGTATCACTGAAGCTTTCTTT. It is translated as CASSFRDSITEAFF.

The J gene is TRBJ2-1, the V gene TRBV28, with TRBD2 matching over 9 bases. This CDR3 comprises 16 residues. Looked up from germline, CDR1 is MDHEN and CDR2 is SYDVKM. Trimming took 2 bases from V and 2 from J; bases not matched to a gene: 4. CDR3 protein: CASSLASGNTYNEQFF. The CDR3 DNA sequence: TGTGCCAGCAGTTTAGCTAGCGGGAATACCTACAATGAGCAGTTCTTC.

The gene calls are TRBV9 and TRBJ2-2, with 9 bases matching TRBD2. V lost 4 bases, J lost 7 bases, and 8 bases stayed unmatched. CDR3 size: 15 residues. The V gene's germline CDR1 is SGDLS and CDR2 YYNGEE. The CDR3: CASSTRTSVGGELFF. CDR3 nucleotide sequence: TGTGCCAGCAGCACCCGGACTAGCGTCGGCGGGGAGCTGTTTTTT. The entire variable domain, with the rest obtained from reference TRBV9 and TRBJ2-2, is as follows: DSGVTQTPKHLITATGQRVTLRCSPRSGDLSVYWYQQSLDQGLQFLIQYYNGEERAKGNILERFSAQQFPDLHSELNLSSLELGDSALYFCASSTRTSVGGELFFGEGSRLTVL.

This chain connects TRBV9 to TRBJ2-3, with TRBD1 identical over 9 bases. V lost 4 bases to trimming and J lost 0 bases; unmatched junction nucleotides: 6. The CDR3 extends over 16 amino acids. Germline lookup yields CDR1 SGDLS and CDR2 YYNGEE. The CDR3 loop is CASSLQGAMSTDTQYF. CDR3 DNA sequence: TGTGCCAGCAGCCTACAGGGGGCGATGAGCACAGATACGCAGTATTTT.

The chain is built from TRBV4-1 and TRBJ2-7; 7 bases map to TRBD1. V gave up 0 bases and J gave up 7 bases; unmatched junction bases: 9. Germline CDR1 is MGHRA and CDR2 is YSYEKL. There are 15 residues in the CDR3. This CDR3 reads CASSQDLTGYGEQYF. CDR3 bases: TGCGCCAGCAGCCAAGATCTGACAGGGTATGGGGAGCAGTACTTC.

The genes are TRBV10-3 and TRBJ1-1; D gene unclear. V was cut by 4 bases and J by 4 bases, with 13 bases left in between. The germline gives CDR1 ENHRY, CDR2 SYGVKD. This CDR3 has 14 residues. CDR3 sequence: CAISARPEGTEAFF. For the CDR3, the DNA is TGTGCCATCAGTGCGAGACCTGAGGGCACTGAAGCTTTCTTT.

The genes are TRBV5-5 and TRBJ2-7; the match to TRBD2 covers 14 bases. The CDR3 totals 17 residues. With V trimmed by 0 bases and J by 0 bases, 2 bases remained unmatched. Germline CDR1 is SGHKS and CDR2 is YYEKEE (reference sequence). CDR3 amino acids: CASSLGLAGGSSYEQYF. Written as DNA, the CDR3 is TGTGCCAGCAGCTTGGGACTAGCGGGGGGGAGCTCCTACGAGCAGTACTTC.

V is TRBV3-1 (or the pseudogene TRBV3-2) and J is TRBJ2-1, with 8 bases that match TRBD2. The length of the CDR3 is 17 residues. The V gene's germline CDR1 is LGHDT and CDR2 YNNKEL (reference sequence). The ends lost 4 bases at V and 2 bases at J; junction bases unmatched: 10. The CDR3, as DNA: TGTGCCAGCAGCCCTGATTTTAGTAGCGGGACCTACAATGAGCAGTTCTTC. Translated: CASSPDFSSGTYNEQFF.

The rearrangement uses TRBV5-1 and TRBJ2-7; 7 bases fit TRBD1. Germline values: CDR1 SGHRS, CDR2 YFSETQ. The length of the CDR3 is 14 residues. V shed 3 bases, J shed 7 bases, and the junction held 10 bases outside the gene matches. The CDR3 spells CASSYGTEYREQYF. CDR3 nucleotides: TGCGCCAGCAGCTACGGGACAGAGTATCGGGAGCAGTACTTC.

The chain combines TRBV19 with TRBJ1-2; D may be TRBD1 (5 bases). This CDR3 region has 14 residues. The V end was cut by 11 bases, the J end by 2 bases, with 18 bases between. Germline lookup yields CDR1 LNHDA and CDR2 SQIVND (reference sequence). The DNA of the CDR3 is TGTGCCTCTGCCAATGGGGGGATAAACTATGGCTACACCTTC. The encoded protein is CASANGGINYGYTF.

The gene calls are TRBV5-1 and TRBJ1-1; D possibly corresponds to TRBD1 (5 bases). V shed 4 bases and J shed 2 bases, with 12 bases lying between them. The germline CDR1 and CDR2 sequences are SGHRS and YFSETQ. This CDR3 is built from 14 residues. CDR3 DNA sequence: TGCGCCAGCAGCCCTGACAGCAAAAACACTGAAGCTTTCTTT. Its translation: CASSPDSKNTEAFF. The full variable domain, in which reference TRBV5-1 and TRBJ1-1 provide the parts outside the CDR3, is KAGVTQTPRYLIKTRGQQVTLSCSPISGHRSVSWYQQTPGQGLQFLFEYFSETQRNKGNFPGRFSGRQFSNSRSEMNVSTLELGDSALYLCASSPDSKNTEAFFGQGTRLTVV.

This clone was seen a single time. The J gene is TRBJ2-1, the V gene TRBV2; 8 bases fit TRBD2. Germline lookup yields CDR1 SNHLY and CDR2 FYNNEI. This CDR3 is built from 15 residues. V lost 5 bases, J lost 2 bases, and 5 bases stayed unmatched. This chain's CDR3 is CASSNSGTTYNEQFF. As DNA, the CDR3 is TGTGCCAGCAGTAATAGCGGGACGACCTACAATGAGCAGTTCTTC.

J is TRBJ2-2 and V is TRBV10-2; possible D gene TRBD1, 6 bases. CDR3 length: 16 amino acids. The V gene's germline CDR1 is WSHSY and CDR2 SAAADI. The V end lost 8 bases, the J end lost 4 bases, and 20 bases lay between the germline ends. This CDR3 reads CASARGMGQPTGELFF. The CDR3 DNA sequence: TGCGCCAGCGCAAGAGGAATGGGACAACCCACCGGGGAGCTGTTTTTT.

The CDR3 bases are TGTGCCAGCAGCTTAGGGCCGGGACTAGCGGGAACAGATACGCAGTATTTT. Residues: CASSLGPGLAGTDTQYF. V and J are TRBV7-2 and TRBJ2-3; TRBD2 matches at 13 bases. J lost 3 bases, V lost 1 base, and 4 bases had no gene match. This CDR3 region has 17 residues. CDR1 is SGHTA, CDR2 FQGNSA, per germline.

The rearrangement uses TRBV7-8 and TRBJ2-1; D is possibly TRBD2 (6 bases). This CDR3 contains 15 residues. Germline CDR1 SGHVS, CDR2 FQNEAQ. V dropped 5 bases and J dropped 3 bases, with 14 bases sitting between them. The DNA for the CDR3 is TGTGCCAGCAGCCCCTGGGTGGGAGGCTACAATGAGCAGTTCTTC. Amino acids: CASSPWVGGYNEQFF. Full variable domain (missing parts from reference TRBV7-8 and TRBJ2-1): GAGVSQSPRYKVAKRGQDVALRCDPISGHVSLFWYQQALGQGPEFLTYFQNEAQLDKSGLPSDRFFAERPEGSVSTLKIQRTQQEDSAVYLCASSPWVGGYNEQFFGPGTRLTVL.

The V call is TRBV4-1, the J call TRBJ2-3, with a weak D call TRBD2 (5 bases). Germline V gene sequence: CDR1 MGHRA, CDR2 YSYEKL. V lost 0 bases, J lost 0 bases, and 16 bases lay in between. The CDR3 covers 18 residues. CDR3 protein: CASSQELEGARSTDTQYF. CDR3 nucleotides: TGCGCCAGCAGCCAAGAATTAGAGGGAGCGAGGAGCACAGATACGCAGTATTTT.

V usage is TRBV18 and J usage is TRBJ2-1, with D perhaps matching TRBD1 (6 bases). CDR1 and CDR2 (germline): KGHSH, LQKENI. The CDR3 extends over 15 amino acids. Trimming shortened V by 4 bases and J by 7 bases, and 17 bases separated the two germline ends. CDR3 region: CASSLTNRVENEQFF. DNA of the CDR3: TGTGCCAGCTCACTCACCAACAGGGTCGAAAATGAGCAGTTCTTC. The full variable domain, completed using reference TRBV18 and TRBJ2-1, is NAGVMQNPRHLVRRRGQEARLRCSPMKGHSHVYWYRQLPEEGLKFMVYLQKENIIDESGMPKERFSAEFPKEGPSILRIQQVVRGDSAAYFCASSLTNRVENEQFFGPGTRLTVL.

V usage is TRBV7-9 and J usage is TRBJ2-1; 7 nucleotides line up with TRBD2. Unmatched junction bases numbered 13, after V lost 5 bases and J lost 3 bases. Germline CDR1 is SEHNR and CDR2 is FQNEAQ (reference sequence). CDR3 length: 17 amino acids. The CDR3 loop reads CASSGVGGTTNYNEQFF. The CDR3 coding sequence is TGTGCCAGCAGCGGAGTAGGCGGGACTACGAACTACAATGAGCAGTTCTTC.

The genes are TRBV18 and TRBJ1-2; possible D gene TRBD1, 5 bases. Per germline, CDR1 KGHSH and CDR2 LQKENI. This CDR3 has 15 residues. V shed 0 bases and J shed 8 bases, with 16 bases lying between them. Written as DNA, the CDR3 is TGTGCCAGCTCACCACCGGCCACCCCAGGGTACGGCTACACCTTC. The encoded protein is CASSPPATPGYGYTF. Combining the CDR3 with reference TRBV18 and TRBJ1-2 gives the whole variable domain NAGVMQNPRHLVRRRGQEARLRCSPMKGHSHVYWYRQLPEEGLKFMVYLQKENIIDESGMPKERFSAEFPKEGPSILRIQQVVRGDSAAYFCASSPPATPGYGYTFGSGTRLTVV.

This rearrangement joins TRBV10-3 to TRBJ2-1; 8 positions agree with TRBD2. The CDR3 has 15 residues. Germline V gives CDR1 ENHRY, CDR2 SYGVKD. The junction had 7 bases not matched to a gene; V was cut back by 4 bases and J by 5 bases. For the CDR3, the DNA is TGTGCCATCAGTGTAGGAATAGCGGGAAACAATGAGCAGTTCTTC. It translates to CAISVGIAGNNEQFF.

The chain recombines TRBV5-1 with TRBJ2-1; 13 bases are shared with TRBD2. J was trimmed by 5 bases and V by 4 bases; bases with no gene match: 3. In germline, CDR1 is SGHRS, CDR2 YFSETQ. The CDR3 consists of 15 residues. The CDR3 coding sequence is TGCGCCAGCAGCCGCGGGACTAGCGGGGACAATGAGCAGTTCTTC. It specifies CASSRGTSGDNEQFF.

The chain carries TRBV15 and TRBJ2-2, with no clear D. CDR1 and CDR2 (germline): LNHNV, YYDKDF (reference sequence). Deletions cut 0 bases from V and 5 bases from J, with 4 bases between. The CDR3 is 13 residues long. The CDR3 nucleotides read TGTGCCACCAGCAGAGACGTAACCGGGGAGCTGTTTTTT. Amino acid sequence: CATSRDVTGELFF. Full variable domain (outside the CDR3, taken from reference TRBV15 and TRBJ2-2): DAMVIQNPRYQVTQFGKPVTLSCSQTLNHNVMYWYQQKSSQAPKLLFHYYDKDFNNEADTPDNFQSRRPNTSFCFLDIRSPGLGDTAMYLCATSRDVTGELFFGEGSRLTVL.